Listed here is a single TCR beta chain. Its antigen is not yet known. No quality values exist for individual bases; no much larger clone is one base distant. Using the deep immunoSEQ assay, multiplex PCR amplified TCR CDR3 regions from genomic DNA. For each cell subset, the extracted genomic DNA was distributed evenly across all wells of several immunoSEQ 96-well plates, and each plate served as one replicate. For sorted subsets, 200 to 250 ng of genomic DNA, equivalent to 25,000 to 35,000 T cell genomes, went into each replicate PCR. Purified libraries were measured with a Qubit 3.0 fluorometer, size-checked on a Bioanalyzer 2100, and measured again with the KAPA Library Quantification kit. Every immunoSEQ 96-well plate was sequenced on a dedicated single-read 150-cycle Illumina NextSeq 550 flow cell. The authors processed their data as follows. Because the immunoSEQ output included only junctional sequences and no quality scores, the filtering could not be the same as the filtering used for full-length reads. Sequences were annotated with PyIR, a Python wrapper for IgBLAST v1.9, using IMGT germline references to assign V/J genes and CDR3. Reads were filtered out if the reads had weak V/J assignments (E-value above 1e-6), no CDR3, stop codons, out-of-frame junctions, or ambiguous translated residues. A V3J clonotype was defined by an identical inferred V gene, J gene, and CDR3 amino acid sequence. To compute the percentage overlap between repertoires, the number of shared unique clonotypes was divided by the size of the smaller repertoire. Three approaches were used to assess repertoire richness: RTK rarefaction, the Chao1 estimator, and Recon v2.1 estimates of unobserved clonotypes. Generation probabilities were computed with OLGA for all TCRbeta clonotypes obtained by the gDNA method from several donors. In TCRdb, the immuneACCESS table is reduced to in-frame sequences with V and J assigned. These tables do not hold every clone; where another copy was compared, an unresolved V gene accounts for under half, and the others remain unexplained. That table supplies the V and J calls and clone size; D and trimming were determined from the DNA. This sample gives more than 550,000 clones in total; 92% of them show up just once. The ten largest account for approximately 24% of the sample.

The source of the sample is a study of shared clonotypes between healthy human individuals (TCRdb year 2020). Notes on the research overall: The cohort included three men and a couple of women between 18 and 49 years of age. For each donor, CD4 naive and CD4 memory were each given three plates, CD8 naive was given two plates, and CD8 memory was given one plate. Blood TCR repertoires of roughly five healthy adults were deeply sequenced to estimate repertoire size and the extent of clonotype sharing between individuals. Different laboratories and diverse techniques were used to prepare libraries and sequence TCR repertoires, to increase sequencing depth and limit assay-specific biases. Between about 0.8 and 8.9 billion PBMCs per donor were obtained by leukapheresis.

Summary of the overall study and its limitations: Sampling was restricted to blood, and TCR repertoires in tissue are likely to differ from TCR repertoires in blood. About 5% of naive CD4, 3.5% of naive CD8, approximately 2.2% of memory CD4, and over 0.35% of memory CD8 clonotypes were shared across a few donors. Higher generation probabilities were observed for clonotypes shared by all four sorted-subset donors than for non-shared clonotypes. Even with the large sequencing depth, rarefaction of the sorted-subset datasets indicated that sequencing was incomplete. Naive subsets generally had larger estimated clonotype richness than memory subsets. Pairwise subsampling led to the expectation that sequencing depth would affect the degree of clonotype sharing among donors. Because the study included only a small number of donors, the genetic and exposure-history diversity represented was limited.

CDR1 and CDR2, per the germline V gene (reference sequence), are SEHNR and FQNEAQ. Its CDR3 holds 14 amino acids, cysteine through phenylalanine. The CDR3 DNA has 42 bases and is translated from base 1. The V and J ends are trimmed by 5 bases and 2 bases, leaving 12 bases between them. CD8 naive samples were obtained by positive selection for CCR7 among CD45RO-negative cells, yielding a CD45RA+CCR7+ population from which TemRA cells were excluded. The donors were healthy, HIV-negative adults with no recently reported acute infections or vaccinations. Every donor was a Caucasian adult residing in Nashville, Tennessee, USA. Blood was collected by leukapheresis, and PBMCs were isolated by Ficoll-Histopaque density gradient centrifugation and then cryopreserved in liquid nitrogen vapor phase. Analytical flow cytometry was used to check the purity and quantity of every magnetically sorted T cell population. Genomic DNA was isolated from each sorted fraction and quantified by UV absorbance on a Nanodrop 2000c.

The sequence links TRBV7-9 to TRBJ2-5; the D gene is not confidently resolved. The sample taken for sequencing was naive CD8+ T cells sorted from blood. The cell subset or site label corresponds to: CD45RA+CCR7+. The clonotype originates from a man aged 30-40 years in good health. The CDR3 is CASSRPGLQETQYF. The nucleotides read TGTGCCAGCAGCCGCCCCGGGCTTCAAGAGACCCAGTACTTC.